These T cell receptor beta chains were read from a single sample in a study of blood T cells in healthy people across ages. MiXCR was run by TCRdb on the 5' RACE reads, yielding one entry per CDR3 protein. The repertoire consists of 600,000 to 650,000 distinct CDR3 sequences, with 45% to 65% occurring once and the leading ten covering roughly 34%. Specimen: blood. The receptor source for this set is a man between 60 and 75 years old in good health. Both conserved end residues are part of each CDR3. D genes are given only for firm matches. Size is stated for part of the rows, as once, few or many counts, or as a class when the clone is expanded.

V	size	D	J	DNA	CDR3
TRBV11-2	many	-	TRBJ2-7	TGTGCCAGCAGCTTAACCCCCCGGGGTTACGAGCAGTACTTC	CASSLTPRGYEQYF
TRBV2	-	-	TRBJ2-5	TGTGCCAGCAGCGTTGGGACAGAGACCCAGTACTTC	CASSVGTETQYF
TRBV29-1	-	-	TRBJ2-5	TGCAGCGTTGAAGATCGGGTACTAGAGCGTGAGACCCAGTACTTC	CSVEDRVLERETQYF
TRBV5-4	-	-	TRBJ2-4	TGTGCCAGCAGCTTTCAGGGGACCAAAAACATTCAGTACTTC	CASSFQGTKNIQYF
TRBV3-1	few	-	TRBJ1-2	TGTGCCAGCAGCCTCGGACAGACACGTCCCTATGGCTACACCTTC	CASSLGQTRPYGYTF
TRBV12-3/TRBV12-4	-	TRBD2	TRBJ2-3	TGTGCCAGCAGTTTAAGGGGACTAGCGGGGGCCCCCACAGATACGCAGTATTTT	CASSLRGLAGAPTDTQYF
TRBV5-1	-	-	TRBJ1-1	TGCGCCAGCAGCTCACCCTGGGGAGGAGCTTTCTTT	CASSSPWGGAFF
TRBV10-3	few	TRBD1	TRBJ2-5	TGTGCCATCAGAGGGGACAGGGGAGAGACCCAGTACTTC	CAIRGDRGETQYF
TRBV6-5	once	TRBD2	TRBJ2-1	TGTGCCAGCAGTGGCGGACTAGCAGGGGATGAGCAGTTCTTC	CASSGGLAGDEQFF
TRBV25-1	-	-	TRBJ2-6	TGTGCCAGCAGTGAATCCCCTAGACTTGTGAGCTCTGGGGCCAACGTCCTGACTTTC	CASSESPRLVSSGANVLTF
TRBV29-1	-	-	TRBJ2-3	TGCAGCGTTGTTTGGTACACAGATACGCAGTATTTT	CSVVWYTDTQYF
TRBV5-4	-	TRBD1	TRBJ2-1	TGTGCCAGCAGCTTGGATCAGGGGGCGTACGAGCAGTTCTTC	CASSLDQGAYEQFF
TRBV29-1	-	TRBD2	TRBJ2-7	TGCAGCGTTCGTGGGGGGGGTCGGGAGCAGTACTTC	CSVRGGGREQYF